These 32 T cell receptor beta chains were all obtained from the same sample, sequenced in a study of beta chain features in type 1 diabetes (dated 2018 in TCRdb). The antigens of these receptors remain unknown. The method behind the library was the immunoSEQ multiplex PCR assay. All of the isolated RNA was reverse transcribed with the High Capacity cDNA Reverse Transcription Kit, so expressed TCRB transcripts were sequenced. The clones in this table, taken by TCRdb from immuneACCESS, are in-frame only. Not every clone is retained; where verified, under half of the shortfall comes from an unresolved V gene, and the cause of the rest is unknown. The sample table records a few hundred thousand clones; about 15% of these occur just once. The biggest ten clones account for 0.015% of the sample. The research as a whole found: A moderate but significant shortening of TCRB CDR3 length was observed in type 1 diabetes patients in all four CD4+ subsets.

Sequenced: naive CD4+ T cells from blood. The sample's cell subset or site, from its label and the paper: true naive CD4+ T cells. These receptor sequences come from a man younger than 35 with type 1 diabetes.

In this sample, this clone turned up a few times. The gene calls are TRBV5-1 and TRBJ2-3; perhaps TRBD2 as D (5 bases). The ends were cut back, 1 base at V and 0 bases at J, with 9 bases in the middle. Germline V gene sequence: CDR1 SGHRS, CDR2 YFSETQ. CDR3 length: 15 amino acids. CDR3 nucleotide sequence: TGCGCCAGCAGCTTGACGGGGTCTAGCACAGATACGCAGTATTTT. Translated: CASSLTGSSTDTQYF.

The table lists this clone with a few counts. The chain carries TRBV7-9 and TRBJ2-6, with TRBD2 as a possible D gene (6 bases). From germline, CDR1 is SEHNR and CDR2 FQNEAQ (reference sequence). The CDR3 is 16 amino acids. Trimming cost V 10 bases and J 0 bases, with 16 bases left between them. For the CDR3, the DNA is TGTGCCACACCGGGAGCGCGCTACTCTGGGGCCAACGTCCTGACTTTC. Its translation: CATPGARYSGANVLTF.

The chain uses TRBV30 and TRBJ2-3, with D possibly matching TRBD2 (6 bases). Looked up from germline, CDR1 is GTSNPN and CDR2 is SVGIG (reference sequence). Trimming shortened V by 0 bases and J by 2 bases, and 15 bases separated the two germline ends. The length of the CDR3 is 16 residues. CDR3 amino acids: CAWSVGVADDTDTQYF. The DNA of the CDR3 is TGTGCCTGGAGTGTGGGGGTAGCGGACGACACAGATACGCAGTATTTT. Using reference TRBV30 and TRBJ2-3 for the parts outside the CDR3, the full variable domain is SQTIHQWPATLVQPVGSPLSLECTVEGTSNPNLYWYRQAAGRGLQLLFYSVGIGQISSEVPQNLSASRPQDRQFILSSKKLLLSDSGFYLCAWSVGVADDTDTQYFGPGTRLTVL.

A few counts support this clone. The V gene is TRBV10-3, the J gene TRBJ2-6; 10 nucleotides agree with TRBD1. CDR1 and CDR2 (germline): ENHRY, SYGVKD. After removal of 6 bases from V and 0 bases from J, the junction contained 5 bases not matched to a gene. The CDR3 has 17 amino acids. The CDR3: CAIRGTGADSGANVLTF. The DNA of the CDR3 is TGTGCCATCAGAGGGACAGGGGCTGACTCTGGGGCCAACGTCCTGACTTTC.

The genes are TRBV6-5 and TRBJ1-2; the match to TRBD1 covers 10 bases. V lost 0 bases, J lost 8 bases, and 3 bases stayed unmatched. The CDR3 runs to 14 residues. Germline lookup yields CDR1 MNHEY and CDR2 SVGAGI. The CDR3 region has the DNA TGTGCCAGCAGTTACTCGGGGACAGGGGTCGGCTACACCTTC. Translation: CASSYSGTGVGYTF.

The chain uses TRBV6-4 and TRBJ2-1; D is unclear. V gave up 5 bases and J gave up 8 bases, with 13 bases separating them. Per the germline V gene, CDR1 is MRHNA and CDR2 is SNTAGT. The CDR3 is 13 amino acids. Here the CDR3 DNA reads TGTGCCAGCAGTTACGACCCAGGCCATGAGCAGTTCTTC. Translation: CASSYDPGHEQFF.

The chain joins TRBV5-4 to TRBJ1-4, with a weak D call TRBD1 (5 bases). V was clipped by 4 bases and J by 11 bases, with 12 bases between them. Germline V gene sequence: CDR1 SGHNT, CDR2 YYREEE (reference sequence). The CDR3 is 12 amino acids. The CDR3 loop reads CASSRDGGKLFF. The DNA for the CDR3 is TGTGCCAGCAGCAGAGACGGGGGGAAACTGTTTTTT. The full variable domain, with the rest looked up from reference TRBV5-4 and TRBJ1-4, is ETGVTQSPTHLIKTRGQQVTLRCSSQSGHNTVSWYQQALGQGPQFIFQYYREEENGRGNFPPRFSGLQFPNYSSELNVNALELDDSALYLCASSRDGGKLFFGSGTQLSVL.

The chain's CDR3 is CASSLWGINTGELFF. DNA for the CDR3: TGTGCCAGCAGTTTATGGGGCATTAACACCGGGGAGCTGTTTTTT. The genes are TRBV28 and TRBJ2-2; D ambiguous. Per the germline V gene, CDR1 is MDHEN and CDR2 is SYDVKM. Trimming removed 0 bases at V and 2 bases at J, with 7 bases between. CDR3 size: 15 residues.

V and J are TRBV29-1 and TRBJ2-7, with TRBD1 identical over 7 bases. Germline-derived CDR1 and CDR2 are SQVTM and ANQGSEA. The CDR3 totals 13 residues. The J segment lost 2 bases and the V segment lost 6 bases, leaving 7 bases of the junction unmatched. In DNA form, the CDR3 reads TGCAGCGTCTTCCGGACAGGTACCTACGAGCAGTACTTC. It specifies CSVFRTGTYEQYF.

The chain recombines TRBV11-2 with TRBJ2-1; no clear D. The CDR3 sequence is 13 residues long. Trimming cost V 7 bases and J 5 bases, with 12 bases left between them. Germline loops: CDR1 SGHAT, CDR2 FQNNGV. The CDR3 here is CASTLATHNEQFF. CDR3 nucleotides: TGTGCCAGCACGTTGGCCACACACAATGAGCAGTTCTTC.

This clone was seen more than once but under ten times. This chain uses TRBV18 with TRBJ1-4; 8 bases match TRBD1. V lost 8 bases to trimming and J lost 3 bases; unmatched junction nucleotides: 2. The germline gives CDR1 KGHSH, CDR2 LQKENI. The CDR3 runs 13 residues. Here the CDR3 reads CASLQGANEKLFF. CDR3 sequence (DNA): TGTGCCAGCCTACAGGGGGCTAATGAAAAACTGTTTTTT.

This clone was seen a handful of times. The rearrangement joins TRBV5-4 to TRBJ1-2; no clear D. Trimming took 0 bases from V and 8 from J, leaving 14 bases between them. CDR1 and CDR2 from the germline V gene are SGHNT and YYREEE (reference sequence). CDR3 size: 14 residues. The CDR3 nucleotides read TGTGCCAGCAGCTTGGACCTCCTACCCCGAGGCTACACCTTC. This encodes CASSLDLLPRGYTF.

This clone came up a few times. V and J are TRBV28 and TRBJ2-7; 10 bases are a match to TRBD2. Germline V gives CDR1 MDHEN, CDR2 SYDVKM. The CDR3 is 17 residues long. With V trimmed by 3 bases and J by 3 bases, 11 bases remained unmatched. CDR3 sequence reads: CASSLKLAGATIYEQYF. The CDR3 coding sequence is TGTGCCAGCAGTTTGAAGCTAGCGGGAGCGACCATCTACGAGCAGTACTTC.

This clone was counted a few times. The chain uses TRBV29-1 and TRBJ2-1, with D maybe TRBD1 (6 bases). This CDR3 comprises 13 residues. Germline CDR1 SQVTM, CDR2 ANQGSEA. V lost 6 bases to trimming and J lost 2 bases, with 11 bases between them. CDR3 sequence: CSVSRGAYNEQFF. The DNA of the CDR3 is TGCAGCGTAAGCAGGGGAGCCTACAATGAGCAGTTCTTC.

The V call is TRBV10-2, the J call TRBJ1-5; D call uncertain. This CDR3 has 13 amino acids. The V end was cut by 6 bases, the J end by 7 bases, with 13 bases between. Per the germline V gene, CDR1 is WSHSY and CDR2 is SAAADI. For the CDR3, the DNA is TGCGCCAGCAGCGACCAGTGGAGCCAGCCCCAGCATTTT. Its protein product is CASSDQWSQPQHF.

This clone was found a few times. The chain is built from TRBV2 and TRBJ2-7; 10 bases match TRBD2. The CDR3 has 15 residues. Looked up from germline, CDR1 is SNHLY and CDR2 is FYNNEI. V lost 4 bases, J lost 4 bases, and 7 bases stayed unmatched. The CDR3 loop reads CASSVGAGGPYEQYF. CDR3 bases: TGTGCCAGCAGTGTTGGAGCGGGGGGGCCGTACGAGCAGTACTTC.

The rearrangement uses TRBV4-1 and TRBJ2-6, with D possibly being TRBD1 (7 bases). V gave up 3 bases and J gave up 4 bases, with 13 bases separating them. Germline CDR1 MGHRA, CDR2 YSYEKL. The CDR3 extends over 16 amino acids. This CDR3 is CASSQEEGAGANVLTF. The CDR3 nucleotides are TGCGCCAGCAGCCAGGAGGAGGGGGCCGGGGCCAACGTCCTGACTTTC.

This chain uses TRBV18 with TRBJ2-2; D uncertain. Per germline, CDR1 KGHSH and CDR2 LQKENI. Trimming shortened V by 1 base and J by 3 bases, and 9 bases separated the two germline ends. The CDR3 totals 15 residues. CDR3 protein: CASSPRAADTGELFF. For the CDR3, the DNA is TGTGCCAGCTCACCACGTGCCGCGGACACCGGGGAGCTGTTTTTT.

The chain joins TRBV7-8 to TRBJ2-7; TRBD2 might be the D (6 bases). CDR3 length: 13 amino acids. Trimming removed 2 bases at V and 2 bases at J, with 7 bases between. CDR1 and CDR2 from the germline V gene are SGHVS and FQNEAQ. The CDR3 DNA sequence: TGTGCCAGCAGCTTAAGCGGGCCCTACGAGCAGTACTTC. Protein product: CASSLSGPYEQYF.

Details on this clone: An end of the junction differs from the germline gene, which may be a read error. The CDR3 nucleotides read TGTGCCAGGCCTGGGCTCCCCCACTTT. Its translation: CARPGLPHF. This chain links TRBV7-9 with TRBJ1-1; D not certain. This CDR3 is 9 amino acids long. Looked up from germline, CDR1 is SEHNR and CDR2 is FQNEAQ (reference sequence).

The chain couples TRBV7-7 to TRBJ2-2; possibly TRBD1 for D (5 bases). There are 12 residues in the CDR3. The germline CDR1 and CDR2 sequences are SSHAT and FNYEAQ (reference sequence). V dropped 7 bases and J dropped 7 bases, with 10 bases sitting between them. The DNA of the CDR3 is TGTGCCAGCACCCAGGGCGGCGGGGAGCTGTTTTTT. This codes for CASTQGGGELFF. Full variable domain (rest looked up from reference TRBV7-7 and TRBJ2-2): GAGVSQSPRYKVTKRGQDVTLRCDPISSHATLYWYQQALGQGPEFLTYFNYEAQPDKSGLPSDRFSAERPEGSISTLTIQRTEQRDSAMYRCASTQGGGELFFGEGSRLTVL.

This clone has just a few counts. CDR3 coding DNA: TGTGCCAGCAGCGTAGGCCTAGAAGGGACAGGGTACGAGCAGTACTTC. Translation: CASSVGLEGTGYEQYF. The chain combines TRBV9 with TRBJ2-7; 9 bases are a match to TRBD1. CDR1 SGDLS and CDR2 YYNGEE come from the germline V gene. The CDR3 totals 16 residues. Trimming removed 0 bases from V and 4 bases from J; junction bases left unmatched: 8.

This clone has more than one count but fewer than ten. CDR3 protein: CASSEAGTSGSGELFF. The CDR3 DNA sequence: TGTGCCAGCAGTGAGGCCGGGACTAGTGGGTCCGGGGAGCTGTTTTTT. The genes are TRBV6-1 and TRBJ2-2, with 8 bases lining up with TRBD2. CDR3 size: 16 residues. Germline trimming cut 3 bases from V and 6 bases from J; bases unmatched to any gene: 9. The V gene's germline CDR1 is MNHNS and CDR2 SASEGT.

The chain's CDR3 is CAWSVEGGSADTQYF. CDR3 nucleotide sequence: TGTGCCTGGAGTGTTGAGGGTGGGTCAGCAGATACGCAGTATTTT. The V and J genes are TRBV30 and TRBJ2-3; TRBD2 might be the D (5 bases). V was pared by 0 bases and J by 4 bases, with 14 bases between. Germline V gene lookup returns CDR1 GTSNPN and CDR2 SVGIG (reference sequence). The CDR3 consists of 15 residues.

This clone has just a few counts. The rearrangement links TRBV5-5 to TRBJ2-7, with TRBD2 as a possible D gene (5 bases). CDR1 is SGHKS and CDR2 is YYEKEE in the germline V gene (reference sequence). V lost 4 bases and J 9 bases, leaving 11 bases between the germline ends. CDR3 size: 11 residues. In DNA form, the CDR3 reads TGTGCCAGCAGCGCGGACGCGGGGCAGTACTTC. This translates into CASSADAGQYF.

This clone was seen a handful of times. The J gene is TRBJ2-5, the V gene TRBV30, with 8 bases matching TRBD1. V shed 1 base, J shed 4 bases, and the junction held 2 bases outside the gene matches. This CDR3 is 13 amino acids long. Germline V gene data show CDR1 as GTSNPN and CDR2 as SVGIG (reference sequence). The CDR3 reads CAWSGQGRETQYF. The CDR3 DNA is TGTGCCTGGAGTGGACAGGGGAGAGAGACCCAGTACTTC.

Only a few counts were recorded for this clone. The rearrangement joins TRBV5-6 to TRBJ1-3; D is possibly TRBD1 (5 bases). CDR1 and CDR2 from the germline V gene are SGHDT and YYEEEE. V was pared by 0 bases and J by 0 bases, with 16 bases between. This CDR3 is built from 18 residues. CDR3 loop: CASSLAGGTRNSGNTIYF. In DNA, the CDR3 is TGTGCCAGCAGCTTGGCTGGGGGGACGCGGAACTCTGGAAACACCATATATTTT.

Only a few counts were recorded for this clone. V usage is TRBV30 and J usage is TRBJ1-6; TRBD1 matches at 7 bases. The V segment lost 2 bases and the J segment 5 bases; nucleotides outside the gene matches: 3. Germline V gene data show CDR1 as GTSNPN and CDR2 as SVGIG (reference sequence). This CDR3 comprises 14 residues. The CDR3 sequence is CAWSPGGNNSPLHF. The CDR3 DNA follows: TGTGCCTGGAGTCCAGGGGGAAATAATTCACCCCTCCACTTT. Variable domain in full (rest from reference TRBV30 and TRBJ1-6): SQTIHQWPATLVQPVGSPLSLECTVEGTSNPNLYWYRQAAGRGLQLLFYSVGIGQISSEVPQNLSASRPQDRQFILSSKKLLLSDSGFYLCAWSPGGNNSPLHFGNGTRLTVT.

The rearrangement links TRBV5-4 to TRBJ2-3; TRBD2 agrees at 7 bases. CDR3 length: 15 residues. V shed 3 bases, J shed 0 bases, and the junction held 4 bases outside the gene matches. Germline V gene data show CDR1 as SGHNT and CDR2 as YYREEE (reference sequence). The CDR3 spells CASSYLAGSTDTQYF. CDR3 DNA: TGTGCCAGCAGCTACTTAGCGGGTAGCACAGATACGCAGTATTTT.

CDR3 coding DNA: TGTGCCAGCAGCTTCTCAACTAGCGGGAGCTCCTACGAGCAGTACTTC. Amino acid sequence: CASSFSTSGSSYEQYF. The V gene is TRBV7-2, the J gene TRBJ2-7; 11 bases fit TRBD2. Trimming took 3 bases from V and 0 from J; bases not matched to a gene: 4. Germline V CDR1 and CDR2: SGHTA, FQGNSA. The CDR3 has 16 amino acids.

The chain is built from TRBV7-9 and TRBJ2-1; 11 bases match TRBD2. J was trimmed by 0 bases and V by 5 bases; bases with no gene match: 6. Germline V lookup: CDR1 SEHNR, CDR2 FQNEAQ (reference sequence). This CDR3 comprises 17 residues. The CDR3 spells CASSQTSGGDSYNEQFF. The CDR3 DNA sequence: TGTGCCAGCAGCCAAACTAGCGGGGGAGACTCCTACAATGAGCAGTTCTTC.

The V gene is TRBV11-3, the J gene TRBJ1-3, with no clear D. V lost 5 bases, J lost 0 bases, and 8 bases lay in between. This CDR3 is 14 amino acids long. Germline assignment: CDR1 SGHNT and CDR2 YENEEA. The CDR3 region is CASSHGSSGNTIYF. The CDR3 nucleotides read TGTGCCAGCAGCCATGGCAGCTCTGGAAACACCATATATTTT.